This TCR beta chain was identified during a study of cytomegalovirus exposure and HLA in healthy donors. CDR1 is SGDLS and CDR2 is YYNGEE in the germline V gene. V was pared by 0 bases and J by 6 bases, with 4 bases of the junction left unmatched. This CDR3 has 15 amino acids. TCRdb keeps only in-frame clones here, not all; method: immunoSEQ multiplex PCR. The sample lists a few hundred thousand clones; almost 90% were seen once. The J gene is TRBJ2-1, the V gene TRBV9, with 9 bases that match TRBD2. Source material: PBMCs. The sequence was collected from a young woman in good health and CMV-seronegative. CDR3 sequence (DNA): TGTGCCAGCAGCGTAGTAGCGGGGGCGGGCAATGAGCAGTTCTTC. Amino acids: CASSVVAGAGNEQFF.